What follows are 7 T cell receptor beta chains derived from one specimen sequenced in a study of shared clonotypes between healthy human individuals. TCRdb's table, derived via immunoSEQ multiplex PCR, lists solely in-frame clones and lacks some. This sample has about 1.5 million clones, with approximately 98% found just once. Material for sequencing was naive CD4+ T cells sorted from blood. The sample's subset: CD45RA+ positively selected. The receptors stem from a man aged 25-40 years in good health.

The chain couples TRBV2 to TRBJ2-7, with D tentatively TRBD1 (5 bases). V gave up 6 bases and J gave up 5 bases, with 11 bases separating them. CDR3 length equals 12 residues. Germline CDR1 reads SNHLY; CDR2 reads FYNNEI. The CDR3 protein is CASRTESHEQYF. DNA for the CDR3: TGTGCCAGCAGGACAGAATCGCACGAGCAGTACTTC. Looking up the rest from reference TRBV2 and TRBJ2-7 gives the full variable domain: EPEVTQTPSHQVTQMGQEVILRCVPISNHLYFYWYRQILGQKVEFLVSFYNNEISEKSEIFDDQFSVERPDGSNFTLKIRSTKLEDSAMYFCASRTESHEQYFGPGTRLTVT.

The chain recombines TRBV9 with TRBJ2-3, with 8 bases identical to TRBD2. Per germline, CDR1 SGDLS and CDR2 YYNGEE. This CDR3 contains 16 residues. V gave up 0 bases and J gave up 0 bases; unmatched junction bases: 3. The CDR3 DNA follows: TGTGCCAGCAGCGTAGCCGGACTAGCTAGCACAGATACGCAGTATTTT. This encodes CASSVAGLASTDTQYF.

The rearrangement uses TRBV18 and TRBJ1-2; TRBD1 agrees at 8 bases. This CDR3 has 14 residues. Trimming removed 3 bases from V and 5 bases from J; junction bases left unmatched: 5. Germline V gene lookup returns CDR1 KGHSH and CDR2 LQKENI. The CDR3 spells CASSPDRAPYGYTF. As DNA, the CDR3 is TGTGCCAGCTCACCGGACAGGGCCCCATATGGCTACACCTTC.

The chain recombines TRBV27 with TRBJ2-1; 9 positions agree with TRBD2. Germline CDR1 is MNHEY and CDR2 is SMNVEV (reference sequence). The CDR3 loop spans 13 amino acids. The trim removed 0 bases at V and 12 bases at J, leaving 3 bases unmatched. The CDR3 sequence: CASSLSKTSGQFF. In nucleotides, the CDR3 is TGTGCCAGCAGTTTATCGAAGACTAGCGGGCAGTTCTTC.

The rearrangement uses TRBV2 and TRBJ1-5, with TRBD1 matching over 7 bases. The J segment lost 6 bases and the V segment lost 1 base, leaving 0 bases of the junction unmatched. The germline gives CDR1 SNHLY, CDR2 FYNNEI. The CDR3 runs to 13 residues. The CDR3 spells CASSEDRGQPQHF. DNA of the CDR3: TGTGCCAGCAGTGAAGACAGGGGTCAGCCCCAGCATTTT.

V and J are TRBV5-1 and TRBJ2-1; no firm D call. V dropped 0 bases and J dropped 6 bases, with 13 bases sitting between them. Per the germline V gene, CDR1 is SGHRS and CDR2 is YFSETQ. This CDR3 is 15 amino acids long. The CDR3 DNA sequence: TGCGCCAGCAGCTTGGCCGGTGGGGTCTTCAATGAGCAGTTCTTC. Translated, it gives CASSLAGGVFNEQFF. Drawing the rest from reference TRBV5-1 and TRBJ2-1, the complete variable domain is KAGVTQTPRYLIKTRGQQVTLSCSPISGHRSVSWYQQTPGQGLQFLFEYFSETQRNKGNFPGRFSGRQFSNSRSEMNVSTLELGDSALYLCASSLAGGVFNEQFFGPGTRLTVL.

The CDR3 DNA reads as TGTGCCACCAGCAGGGGTTGGGACAGGACTAGCGGGACTCTGGGGACGTACTTC. It codes for CATSRGWDRTSGTLGTYF. The chain recombines TRBV15 with TRBJ2-7, with 12 nucleotides matching TRBD2. The germline V gene encodes CDR1 LNHNV and CDR2 YYDKDF (reference sequence). V shed 3 bases and J 12 bases; nucleotides not matched to a gene: 21. This CDR3 region has 18 residues.